This entry is about one T cell receptor beta chain. What it binds is not known. The primer mix had 60 Vbeta and 13 Jbeta primers. Sequenced by immunoSEQ multiplex PCR; TCRdb stores in-frame clones only, minus some. The repertoire holds 90,000 to 120,000 clones, with approximately 79% as singletons. This specimen comes from a study of cytomegalovirus exposure and HLA in healthy donors. Overall study results and limits: No immune exposure information besides CMV serostatus was available. Reports described diagnosis of cytomegalovirus status by the classifier as highly specific and sensitive. In an earlier analysis, in about 530 donors, most V segments appeared productive either ~87% or ~30% of the time. Looking again later, the authors saw that most CMV-associated TCR beta chains seemed HLA-restricted.

CDR3 length equals 15 residues. V lost 6 bases to trimming and J lost 4 bases; unmatched junction nucleotides: 8. Germline CDR1 reads SNHLY; CDR2 reads FYNNEI. The rearrangement joins TRBV2 to TRBJ2-2; 7 bases match TRBD1. The specimen sequenced was PBMCs. The receptor was derived from a man in his late teens or twenties in good health and CMV-seronegative. The CDR3, as DNA: TGTGCCAGCAGCCCGGCGAGGGGGCCCACCGGGGAGCTGTTTTTT. It codes for CASSPARGPTGELFF.